Sequencing of this T cell receptor (beta chain) was carried out in a study of blood T cell repertoires in COVID-19. The germline CDR1 and CDR2 sequences are SGHAT and FQNNGV. CDR3 length equals 19 residues. J was trimmed by 0 bases and V by 4 bases; bases with no gene match: 12. Authors' data handling: Amplification of reference gene primers was used by the study to estimate nucleated cell counts. Repertoires were generated with immunoSEQ multiplex PCR, while TCRdb's copy carries only in-frame clones and drops some. The D gene and trimming were derived from the DNA, and the V and J assignments and clone size from that table. Here the sample spans around 7,000 clones, 86% being singletons.

The J gene is TRBJ2-2, the V gene TRBV11-2, with 9 positions matching TRBD2. The sequenced sample consisted of peripheral blood. The receptor was isolated from a human donor with active COVID-19. The donor label of this sample is uncertain. The DNA for the CDR3 is TGTGCCAGCAGCTGGAGGCGGGGGGGGACCCGCGCGAACACCGGGGAGCTGTTTTTT. This translates into CASSWRRGGTRANTGELFF. Full variable domain (missing parts from reference TRBV11-2 and TRBJ2-2): EAGVAQSPRYKIIEKRQSVAFWCNPISGHATLYWYQQILGQGPKLLIQFQNNGVVDDSQLPKDRFSAERLKGVDSTLKIQPAKLEDSAVYLCASSWRRGGTRANTGELFFGEGSRLTVL.